The clone carrying this T cell receptor (beta chain) occurred once. Targeted sequencing depth ranged from 1 in 200,000 to 1 in 1 million T cells. Sequencing was performed with immunoSEQ multiplex PCR; in TCRdb, only in-frame clones are kept and a portion is missing. The sample lists approximately 150,000 clones; roughly 77% were seen once. In germline, CDR1 is SGHNT, CDR2 YENEEA. This CDR3 comprises 13 residues. The ends were cut back, 7 bases at V and 4 bases at J, with 12 bases in the middle. This specimen comes from a study of cytotoxic CD8 clonotypes in ibrutinib-treated CLL. This sequence joins TRBV11-3 and TRBJ2-3; D possibly uses TRBD1 or TRBD2 (6 bases each). The sample consisted of PBMCs, taken after 12 months of ibrutinib treatment. The receptor comes from a human donor with chronic lymphocytic leukemia. Here the CDR3 DNA reads TGTGCCAGCACCACTCGGGGGCCAGATACGCAGTATTTT. The encoded protein is CASTTRGPDTQYF. The variable domain in full, completed from reference TRBV11-3 and TRBJ2-3, reads EAGVVQSPRYKIIEKKQPVAFWCNPISGHNTLYWYLQNLGQGPELLIRYENEEAVDDSQLPKDRFSAERLKGVDSTLKIQPAELGDSAVYLCASTTRGPDTQYFGPGTRLTVL.